The rows below give T cell receptor beta chains drawn from one sample of a study of blood T cell repertoires in COVID-19. Sequencing was performed with immunoSEQ multiplex PCR; in TCRdb, only in-frame clones are kept and a portion is missing. The sample holds roughly 400,000 clones, 70% to 90% seen once. The sample consisted of PBMCs or T cells enriched from blood (not recorded which). These receptors were taken from a woman under 30 who had been exposed to COVID-19. CDR3s include the opening cysteine and the closing phenylalanine or tryptophan. Fields, in order: clone size, J gene, V gene, D gene, CDR3 protein, CDR3 DNA. The D gene is left open where the match is weak. The size entry is marked missing in some rows and otherwise reads once, few, many or a size class.

clone_size: -; j_call: TRBJ2-1; v_call: TRBV18; d_call: -; cdr3_aa: CASSSPGVGEQFF; cdr3_nt: TGTGCCAGCTCATCTCCAGGGGTAGGTGAGCAGTTCTTC
clone_size: -; j_call: TRBJ1-1; v_call: TRBV5-1; d_call: -; cdr3_aa: CASSLERVMNTEAFF; cdr3_nt: TGCGCCAGCAGCTTGGAACGGGTCATGAACACTGAAGCTTTCTTT
clone_size: -; j_call: TRBJ1-1; v_call: TRBV18; d_call: -; cdr3_aa: CASSPWEGGVSNTEAFF; cdr3_nt: TGTGCCAGCTCACCGTGGGAGGGGGGTGTTTCGAACACTGAAGCTTTCTTT
clone_size: -; j_call: TRBJ1-1; v_call: TRBV4-2; d_call: -; cdr3_aa: CASSQDFSNEAFF; cdr3_nt: TGTGCCAGCAGCCAAGATTTTAGCAATGAAGCTTTCTTT
clone_size: -; j_call: TRBJ2-7; v_call: TRBV11-2; d_call: -; cdr3_aa: CASSFEDSPNPYEQYF; cdr3_nt: TGTGCCAGCAGCTTTGAAGACAGTCCCAACCCTTACGAGCAGTACTTC
clone_size: -; j_call: TRBJ2-3; v_call: TRBV3-1/TRBV3-2; d_call: TRBD2; cdr3_aa: CASSRKTRLAGGASTDTQYF; cdr3_nt: TGTGCCAGCAGCCGAAAGACTCGGCTAGCGGGGGGGGCAAGCACAGATACGCAGTATTTT
clone_size: once; j_call: TRBJ2-1; v_call: TRBV2; d_call: -; cdr3_aa: CASRLTSSYNEQFF; cdr3_nt: TGTGCCAGCAGACTAACCAGCTCCTACAATGAGCAGTTCTTC
clone_size: -; j_call: TRBJ1-2; v_call: TRBV18; d_call: -; cdr3_aa: CASSPQYSNYGYTF; cdr3_nt: TGTGCCAGCTCACCACAATACAGCAACTATGGCTACACCTTC
clone_size: -; j_call: TRBJ1-2; v_call: TRBV2; d_call: -; cdr3_aa: CASSDGNEKGYGYTF; cdr3_nt: TGTGCCAGCAGTGATGGGAACGAGAAGGGGTATGGCTACACCTTC
clone_size: -; j_call: TRBJ2-7; v_call: TRBV3-1/TRBV3-2; d_call: -; cdr3_aa: CASSQDRYEQYF; cdr3_nt: TGTGCCAGCAGCCAGGACAGATACGAGCAGTACTTC
clone_size: -; j_call: TRBJ1-1; v_call: TRBV28; d_call: TRBD1; cdr3_aa: CASSTPAGGYSTEAFF; cdr3_nt: TGTGCCAGCAGTACACCAGCAGGGGGTTATAGCACTGAAGCTTTCTTT
clone_size: -; j_call: TRBJ1-2; v_call: TRBV2; d_call: TRBD1; cdr3_aa: CASSPLQLRQGTYGYTF; cdr3_nt: TGTGCCAGCAGCCCGCTTCAGTTGAGACAGGGAACCTATGGCTACACCTTC
clone_size: -; j_call: TRBJ2-2; v_call: TRBV4-2; d_call: TRBD2; cdr3_aa: CASSQAALAGNTGELFF; cdr3_nt: TGTGCCAGCAGCCAAGCGGCACTAGCGGGGAACACCGGGGAGCTGTTTTTT
clone_size: -; j_call: TRBJ2-7; v_call: TRBV18; d_call: TRBD1; cdr3_aa: CASCPTGISEQYF; cdr3_nt: TGTGCCAGCTGTCCGACAGGGATCAGCGAGCAGTACTTC
clone_size: -; j_call: TRBJ1-2; v_call: TRBV28; d_call: TRBD1; cdr3_aa: CASRDRGWTF; cdr3_nt: TGTGCCAGCAGGGACAGGGGTTGGACCTTC
clone_size: -; j_call: TRBJ1-2; v_call: TRBV3-1/TRBV3-2; d_call: -; cdr3_aa: CASRGASNYGYTF; cdr3_nt: TGTGCCAGCAGAGGAGCCTCGAACTATGGCTACACCTTC
clone_size: -; j_call: TRBJ2-1; v_call: TRBV11-2; d_call: TRBD2; cdr3_aa: CASSFSSGSNEQFF; cdr3_nt: TGTGCCAGCAGCTTCTCTAGCGGGTCTAATGAGCAGTTCTTC